This T cell receptor beta chain was identified in a study of response to subunit inactivated influenza vaccine. This CDR3 has 15 amino acids. V lost 1 base, J lost 0 bases, and 8 bases lay in between. Germline CDR1 is MGHDK and CDR2 is SYGVNS. TCRdb used MiXCR to reprocess the RT-PCR reads, holding one entry per CDR3 protein. Among 500,000 to 750,000 distinct CDR3 sequences listed, about 14% were seen once. The sequence was obtained from a man aged 50 to 60 who received an inactivated influenza vaccine. V gene TRBV25-1 combines with J gene TRBJ2-3, with D perhaps TRBD2 (6 bases). The source was PBMCs from blood, collected about 12 days after vaccination. The CDR3 sequence is CASSELGTSTDTQYF. In DNA, the CDR3 is TGTGCCAGCAGTGAATTGGGGACTAGCACAGATACGCAGTATTTT. The complete variable domain, with remaining parts taken from reference TRBV25-1 and TRBJ2-3, reads EADIYQTPRYLVIGTGKKITLECSQTMGHDKMYWYQQDPGMELHLIHYSYGVNSTEKGDLSSESTVSRIRTEHFPLTLESARPSHTSQYLCASSELGTSTDTQYFGPGTRLTVL.